This T cell receptor (beta chain) was sequenced for a study of T-cell reconstitution after alpha-beta-depleted transplantation in children. Whole-study results and caveats: Several hundred expanded graft clones reportedly supplied alpha-beta T cells about two months after transplant. Some patients showed high day-60 TCRbeta diversity, which derived from surviving recipient T cells and thymic progenitors. Once a year had passed after transplant, T-cell counts and diversity came mostly from newly produced T cells.

About this clonotype itself: What it recognizes is unknown.

The V and J ends lost 8 bases and 7 bases, in that order; junction bases with no gene match: 18. Germline CDR1 reads GTSNPN; CDR2 reads SVGIG (reference sequence). This CDR3 has 15 residues. TCRbeta library construction was performed incorporating unique molecular identifiers. TCRdb ran MiXCR on the PCR reads and lists one entry per CDR3 protein. The profile shows about 580,000 distinct CDR3 sequences, about 23% of them singletons. This chain uses TRBV30 with TRBJ1-1; 8 nucleotides agree with TRBD1. This TCR was sampled from a boy in the first two years of life who had a stem cell transplant for acute myeloid leukemia, so the T cells may come from the graft donor. Sequencing used PBMCs, mostly from graft donor cells, obtained 360 days after TCRalphabeta/CD19-depleted stem cell transplant. CDR3 region: CAGASHGQGRFEAFF. As DNA, the CDR3 is TGTGCCGGAGCCTCACACGGACAGGGCCGATTTGAAGCTTTCTTT.